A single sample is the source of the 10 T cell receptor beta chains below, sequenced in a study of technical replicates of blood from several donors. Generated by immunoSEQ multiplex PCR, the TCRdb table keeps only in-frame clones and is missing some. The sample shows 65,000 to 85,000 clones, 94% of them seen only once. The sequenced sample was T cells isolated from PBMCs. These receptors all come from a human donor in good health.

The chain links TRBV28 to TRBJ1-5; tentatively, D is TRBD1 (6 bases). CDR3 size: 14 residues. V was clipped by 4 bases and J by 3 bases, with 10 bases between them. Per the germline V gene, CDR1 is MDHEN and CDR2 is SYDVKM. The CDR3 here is CASSWTANNQPQHF. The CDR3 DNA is TGTGCCAGCAGTTGGACAGCCAACAATCAGCCCCAGCATTTT.

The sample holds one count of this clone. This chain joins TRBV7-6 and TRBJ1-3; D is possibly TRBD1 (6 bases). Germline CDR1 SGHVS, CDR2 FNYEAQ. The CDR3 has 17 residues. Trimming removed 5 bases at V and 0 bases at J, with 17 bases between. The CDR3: CASSPGQKLLSGNTIYF. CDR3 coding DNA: TGTGCCAGCAGCCCTGGACAGAAACTCCTCTCTGGAAACACCATATATTTT. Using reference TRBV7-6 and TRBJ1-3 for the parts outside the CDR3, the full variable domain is GAGVSQSPRYKVTKRGQDVALRCDPISGHVSLYWYRQALGQGPEFLTYFNYEAQQDKSGLPNDRFSAERPEGSISTLTIQRTEQRDSAMYRCASSPGQKLLSGNTIYFGEGSWLTVV.

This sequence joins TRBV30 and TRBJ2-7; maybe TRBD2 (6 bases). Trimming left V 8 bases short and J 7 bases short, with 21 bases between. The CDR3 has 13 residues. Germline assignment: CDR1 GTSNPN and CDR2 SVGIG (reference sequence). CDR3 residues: CAGEVSGKGEQYF. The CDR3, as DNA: TGTGCCGGGGAGGTCTCGGGAAAAGGGGAGCAGTACTTC.

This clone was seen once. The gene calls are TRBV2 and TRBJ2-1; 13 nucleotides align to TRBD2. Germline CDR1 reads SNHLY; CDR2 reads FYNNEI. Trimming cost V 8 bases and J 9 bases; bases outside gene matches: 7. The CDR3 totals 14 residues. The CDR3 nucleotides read TGTGCCAGCCTACTAGCGGGAGGGCCTAGTGAGCAGTTCTTC. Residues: CASLLAGGPSEQFF.

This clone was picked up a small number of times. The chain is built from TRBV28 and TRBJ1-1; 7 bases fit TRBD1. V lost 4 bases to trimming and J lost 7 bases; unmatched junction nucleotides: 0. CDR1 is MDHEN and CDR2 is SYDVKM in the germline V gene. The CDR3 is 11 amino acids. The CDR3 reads CASSWDSEAFF. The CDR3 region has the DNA TGTGCCAGCAGTTGGGACAGTGAAGCTTTCTTT.

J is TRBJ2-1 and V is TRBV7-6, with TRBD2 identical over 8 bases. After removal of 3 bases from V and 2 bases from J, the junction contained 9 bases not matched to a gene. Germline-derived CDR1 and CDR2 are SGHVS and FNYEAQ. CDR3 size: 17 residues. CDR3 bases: TGTGCCAGCAGCTTGAGGATAGCGGGGCCCGCCTACAATGAGCAGTTCTTC. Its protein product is CASSLRIAGPAYNEQFF.

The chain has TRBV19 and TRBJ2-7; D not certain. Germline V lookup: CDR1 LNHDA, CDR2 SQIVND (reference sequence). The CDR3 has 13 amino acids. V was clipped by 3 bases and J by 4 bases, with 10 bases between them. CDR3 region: CASSMAAAYEQYF. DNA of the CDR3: TGTGCCAGTAGTATGGCGGCCGCTTACGAGCAGTACTTC.

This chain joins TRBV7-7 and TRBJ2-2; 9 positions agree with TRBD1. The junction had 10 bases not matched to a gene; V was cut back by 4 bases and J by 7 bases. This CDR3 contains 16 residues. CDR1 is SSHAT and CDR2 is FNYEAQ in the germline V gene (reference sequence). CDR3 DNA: TGTGCCAGCAGCTACGGGGGACAGGGATGGGTCGGGGAGCTGTTTTTT. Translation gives CASSYGGQGWVGELFF.

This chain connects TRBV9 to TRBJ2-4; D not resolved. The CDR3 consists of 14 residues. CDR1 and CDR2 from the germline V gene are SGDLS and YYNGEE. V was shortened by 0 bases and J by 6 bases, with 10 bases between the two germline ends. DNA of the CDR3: TGTGCCAGCAGCGTAGATCAGGTCCTAAACATTCAGTACTTC. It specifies CASSVDQVLNIQYF.

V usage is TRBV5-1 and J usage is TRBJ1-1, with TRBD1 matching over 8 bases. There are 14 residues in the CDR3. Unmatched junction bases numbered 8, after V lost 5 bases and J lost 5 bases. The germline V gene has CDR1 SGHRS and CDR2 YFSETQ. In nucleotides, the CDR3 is TGCGCCAGCAGGATAGGACAGGGAAGTACTGAAGCTTTCTTT. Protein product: CASRIGQGSTEAFF.